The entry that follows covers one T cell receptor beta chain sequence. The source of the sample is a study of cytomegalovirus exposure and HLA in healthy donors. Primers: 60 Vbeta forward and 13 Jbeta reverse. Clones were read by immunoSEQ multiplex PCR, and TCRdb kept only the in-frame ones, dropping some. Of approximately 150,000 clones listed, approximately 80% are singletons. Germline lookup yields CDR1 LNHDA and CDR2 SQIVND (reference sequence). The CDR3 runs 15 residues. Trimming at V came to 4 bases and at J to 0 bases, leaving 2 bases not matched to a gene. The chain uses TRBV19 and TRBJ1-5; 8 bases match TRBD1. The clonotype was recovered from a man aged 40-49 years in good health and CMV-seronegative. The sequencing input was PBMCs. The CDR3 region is CASSSGQGSNQPQHF. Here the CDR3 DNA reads TGTGCCAGTAGTAGCGGACAGGGTAGCAATCAGCCCCAGCATTTT.